The 27 T cell receptor beta chains below all came from one sample that was sequenced in a study of Ad26.COV2.S vaccination and SARS-CoV-2 variants. Only in-frame clones appear in the TCRdb table, and some are missing; sequencing was by immunoSEQ multiplex PCR. The sample carries about 680,000 clones, roughly 90% recorded once. Indicated treatment: around 19 received Ad26.COV2.S at low or high dose, single or two shots; about 5 received placebo; per-sample allocation not given. Each sample was drawn 63 days after the first injection (of vaccine or placebo). Sequencing was performed on peripheral blood, taken in a trial of Ad26.COV2.S vaccine versus placebo. These receptors were obtained from a person aged 18-60 years who received the Ad26.COV2.S COVID-19 vaccine or a placebo.

This clone was counted once. This chain joins TRBV7-6 and TRBJ2-6, with a weak D call TRBD2 (5 bases). The germline V gene encodes CDR1 SGHVS and CDR2 FNYEAQ. Trimming removed 5 bases from V and 0 bases from J, with 11 bases in between. The CDR3 length is 16 residues. The CDR3 sequence is CASSPSGSSGANVLTF. The CDR3 DNA reads TGTGCCAGCAGCCCCTCGGGAAGCTCTGGGGCCAACGTCCTGACTTTC. Supplemented by reference TRBV7-6 and TRBJ2-6, the full variable domain reads GAGVSQSPRYKVTKRGQDVALRCDPISGHVSLYWYRQALGQGPEFLTYFNYEAQQDKSGLPNDRFSAERPEGSISTLTIQRTEQRDSAMYRCASSPSGSSGANVLTFGAGSRLTVL.

This chain uses TRBV3-1 (or the pseudogene TRBV3-2) with TRBJ2-1; D is ambiguous. Germline loops: CDR1 LGHDT, CDR2 YNNKEL (reference sequence). V was trimmed by 2 bases and J by 8 bases, leaving 10 bases between them. The CDR3 extends over 13 amino acids. The CDR3 loop is CASSQSDRDEQFF. Here the CDR3 DNA reads TGTGCCAGCAGCCAAAGTGACCGCGATGAGCAGTTCTTC.

The chain joins TRBV6-1 to TRBJ2-3; possible D gene TRBD2, 5 bases. V lost 2 bases and J 5 bases, leaving 17 bases between the germline ends. Germline CDR1 reads MNHNS; CDR2 reads SASEGT. The CDR3 has 16 amino acids. The CDR3 coding sequence is TGTGCCAGCAGTGAAAGGGCTAGCTTTGGGTTAGATACGCAGTATTTT. Encoded protein: CASSERASFGLDTQYF.

The chain employs TRBV7-2 and TRBJ1-1; D remains ambiguous. The CDR3 contains 15 residues. V lost 4 bases to trimming and J lost 1 base, with 13 bases between them. The V gene's germline CDR1 is SGHTA and CDR2 FQGNSA. The CDR3 region is CASSWSRPGNTEAFF. For the CDR3, the DNA is TGTGCCAGCAGCTGGAGTAGGCCGGGGAACACTGAAGCTTTCTTT.

The chain carries TRBV2 and TRBJ2-1; D remains unclear. CDR1 and CDR2 (germline): SNHLY, FYNNEI. The V end was cut by 6 bases, the J end by 0 bases, with 6 bases between. The CDR3 covers 13 residues. The CDR3 reads CASRASSYNEQFF. CDR3 nucleotides: TGTGCCAGCAGAGCGAGCTCCTACAATGAGCAGTTCTTC. The variable domain in full, with the rest retrieved from reference TRBV2 and TRBJ2-1, is EPEVTQTPSHQVTQMGQEVILRCVPISNHLYFYWYRQILGQKVEFLVSFYNNEISEKSEIFDDQFSVERPDGSNFTLKIRSTKLEDSAMYFCASRASSYNEQFFGPGTRLTVL.

The V call is TRBV5-4, the J call TRBJ1-3; D unclear. Germline CDR1 and CDR2: SGHNT and YYREEE (reference sequence). The CDR3 sequence is 15 residues long. V lost 3 bases, J lost 0 bases, and 10 bases lay in between. In DNA, the CDR3 is TGTGCCAGCAGCTCCGGACGGACCTCTGGAAACACCATATATTTT. Amino acids: CASSSGRTSGNTIYF. Drawing the rest from reference TRBV5-4 and TRBJ1-3, the complete variable domain is ETGVTQSPTHLIKTRGQQVTLRCSSQSGHNTVSWYQQALGQGPQFIFQYYREEENGRGNFPPRFSGLQFPNYSSELNVNALELDDSALYLCASSSGRTSGNTIYFGEGSWLTVV.

Notes on this clone: This sample also contains other DNA sequences that code for the same CDR3. J is TRBJ2-1 and V is TRBV20-1, with unresolved D. Germline lookup yields CDR1 DFQATT and CDR2 SNEGSKA (reference sequence). V gave up 5 bases and J gave up 5 bases, with 7 bases separating them. The CDR3 length is 11 residues. CDR3 in amino acids: CSARTNNEQFF. Here the CDR3 DNA reads TGCAGTGCTCGAACAAACAATGAGCAGTTCTTC.

With respect to this clone: This sample also contains other DNA sequences that code for the same CDR3. V is TRBV11-3 and J is TRBJ2-7, with unresolved D. The V gene lost 0 bases and the J gene lost 1 base, with 4 bases spanning the gap. In germline, CDR1 is SGHNT, CDR2 YENEEA. The CDR3 runs 13 residues. The CDR3 spells CASSLEGSYEQYF. In nucleotides, the CDR3 is TGTGCCAGCAGCTTAGAGGGGTCCTACGAGCAGTACTTC. Using reference TRBV11-3 and TRBJ2-7 for the parts outside the CDR3, the full variable domain is EAGVVQSPRYKIIEKKQPVAFWCNPISGHNTLYWYLQNLGQGPELLIRYENEEAVDDSQLPKDRFSAERLKGVDSTLKIQPAELGDSAVYLCASSLEGSYEQYFGPGTRLTVT.

This sequence joins TRBV25-1 and TRBJ2-7; 9 bases are shared with TRBD1. CDR1 and CDR2 (germline): MGHDK, SYGVNS. The V gene end was trimmed by 4 bases and the J gene end by 4 bases; junction bases not matched to a gene: 11. This CDR3 spans 16 amino acids. Here the CDR3 reads CASSGPGQGSIYEQYF. The CDR3 DNA follows: TGTGCCAGCAGTGGACCGGGACAGGGAAGTATTTACGAGCAGTACTTC.

J is TRBJ1-1 and V is TRBV9; D is uncertain. From germline, CDR1 is SGDLS and CDR2 YYNGEE. Trimming cost V 3 bases and J 3 bases, with 9 bases left between them. CDR3 length: 13 amino acids. CDR3 sequence: CASSARLYTEAFF. CDR3 nucleotide sequence: TGTGCCAGCAGCGCCCGCCTGTACACTGAAGCTTTCTTT.

This clone is a singleton in its sample. J is TRBJ1-2 and V is TRBV7-9; no firm D call. The CDR3 runs to 14 residues. CDR1 and CDR2 from the germline V gene are SEHNR and FQNEAQ (reference sequence). V lost 6 bases, J lost 8 bases, and 19 bases lay in between. Here the CDR3 DNA reads TGTGCCAGCAGAACCGCCGACGGAAGCCAGGGCTACACCTTC. It translates to CASRTADGSQGYTF.

Of note for this clone: This sample includes further DNA sequences coding for the same CDR3. The CDR3 reads CASSLGGNEQFF. For the CDR3, the DNA is TGTGCCAGCAGTTTGGGGGGTAATGAGCAGTTCTTC. The chain combines TRBV12-3 or TRBV12-4 with TRBJ2-1, with a possible D match to TRBD2 (6 bases). V was clipped by 3 bases and J by 7 bases, with 7 bases between them. The CDR3 extends over 12 amino acids.

CDR3 sequence: CASRRDHAGEQFF. CDR3 DNA: TGTGCCAGCAGGAGGGACCATGCAGGTGAGCAGTTCTTC. V gene TRBV6-5 combines with J gene TRBJ2-1, with D tentatively TRBD1 or TRBD2 (5 bases each). Per the germline V gene, CDR1 is MNHEY and CDR2 is SVGAGI. This CDR3 is 13 amino acids long. V lost 6 bases and J lost 9, with 15 bases in between.

V usage is TRBV6-5 and J usage is TRBJ2-5; D might be TRBD1 or TRBD2, each matching 5 bases. V lost 0 bases, J lost 5 bases, and 16 bases lay in between. The CDR3 is 16 residues long. CDR1 is MNHEY and CDR2 is SVGAGI in the germline V gene. CDR3 nucleotide sequence: TGTGCCAGCAGTTACTCGGGTACTAGTCGACAGGAGACCCAGTACTTC. It codes for CASSYSGTSRQETQYF.

The genes are TRBV7-2 and TRBJ2-1; 8 nucleotides match TRBD2. The V segment lost 3 bases and the J segment 9 bases; nucleotides outside the gene matches: 7. The CDR3 extends over 14 amino acids. Germline V gives CDR1 SGHTA, CDR2 FQGNSA. The CDR3 loop is CASSFDGRASEQFF. The CDR3 nucleotides read TGTGCCAGCAGCTTCGACGGGAGGGCTAGTGAGCAGTTCTTC. The variable domain in full, with the rest retrieved from reference TRBV7-2 and TRBJ2-1, is GAGVSQSPSNKVTEKGKDVELRCDPISGHTALYWYRQSLGQGLEFLIYFQGNSAPDKSGLPSDRFSAERTGGSVSTLTIQRTQQEDSAVYLCASSFDGRASEQFFGPGTRLTVL.

J is TRBJ2-2 and V is TRBV7-9; 9 nucleotides line up with TRBD2. With V trimmed by 5 bases and J by 5 bases, 9 bases remained unmatched. Per the germline V gene, CDR1 is SEHNR and CDR2 is FQNEAQ (reference sequence). This CDR3 has 16 residues. CDR3 nucleotides: TGTGCCAGCAGCGGAACCGGGACTAGCTGGACCGGGGAGCTGTTTTTT. The encoded protein is CASSGTGTSWTGELFF.

The V call is TRBV5-1, the J call TRBJ2-3, with 7 bases fitting TRBD2. J was trimmed by 5 bases and V by 1 base; bases with no gene match: 4. This CDR3 is 14 amino acids long. The V gene's germline CDR1 is SGHRS and CDR2 YFSETQ. The CDR3 DNA follows: TGCGCCAGCAGCTTGCCCTCTAGCGGAGATACGCAGTATTTT. It is translated as CASSLPSSGDTQYF.

The chain couples TRBV6-5 to TRBJ1-1; no clear D gene. The CDR3 spans 14 residues. Germline V CDR1 and CDR2: MNHEY, SVGAGI. V lost 1 base and J 4 bases, leaving 10 bases between the germline ends. CDR3 protein: CASSYLEGGTEAFF. DNA for the CDR3: TGTGCCAGCAGTTACTTAGAGGGTGGCACTGAAGCTTTCTTT.

This chain joins TRBV19 and TRBJ1-1, with a possible D match to TRBD1 (5 bases). This CDR3 is 13 amino acids long. V was pared by 5 bases and J by 4 bases, with 11 bases between. Germline lookup yields CDR1 LNHDA and CDR2 SQIVND (reference sequence). CDR3 DNA sequence: TGTGCCAGTAGTTCAGGGTGGGGCACTGAAGCTTTCTTT. Its translation is CASSSGWGTEAFF.

This clone showed up just once. Other DNA sequences within the sample encode an identical CDR3. The chain recombines TRBV9 with TRBJ1-2; D is unresolved. Germline loops: CDR1 SGDLS, CDR2 YYNGEE. CDR3 length equals 11 residues. The V gene lost 3 bases and the J gene lost 2 bases, with 2 bases spanning the gap. The CDR3 DNA sequence: TGTGCCAGCAGCGCCAACTATGGCTACACCTTC. It is translated as CASSANYGYTF.

This chain connects TRBV5-8 to TRBJ2-1; 8 bases align to TRBD1. The CDR3 is made up of 14 amino acids. Germline values: CDR1 SGHTS, CDR2 YDEGEE. Unmatched junction bases numbered 5, after V lost 2 bases and J lost 7 bases. CDR3 coding DNA: TGTGCCAGCAGCTTCGGACAGGGCAAAAATGAGCAGTTCTTC. Its translation: CASSFGQGKNEQFF.

Only one count was recorded for this clone. The chain links TRBV7-2 to TRBJ1-5, with unresolved D. The germline V and J ends were trimmed by 1 base and 4 bases, with 5 bases remaining between them. The CDR3 consists of 13 residues. The V gene's germline CDR1 is SGHTA and CDR2 FQGNSA. The CDR3: CASSLDVNQPQHF. The CDR3 DNA is TGTGCCAGCAGCTTAGATGTTAATCAGCCCCAGCATTTT.

This rearrangement joins TRBV18 to TRBJ2-1; a possible D gene is TRBD1 (5 bases). The V end was cut by 2 bases, the J end by 4 bases, with 12 bases between. Germline assignment: CDR1 KGHSH and CDR2 LQKENI. This CDR3 has 15 residues. The CDR3 region is CASSPRQPVYNEQFF. For the CDR3, the DNA is TGTGCCAGCTCACCAAGACAGCCGGTTTACAATGAGCAGTTCTTC. The full variable domain, in which reference TRBV18 and TRBJ2-1 provide the parts outside the CDR3, is NAGVMQNPRHLVRRRGQEARLRCSPMKGHSHVYWYRQLPEEGLKFMVYLQKENIIDESGMPKERFSAEFPKEGPSILRIQQVVRGDSAAYFCASSPRQPVYNEQFFGPGTRLTVL.

The chain carries TRBV7-2 and TRBJ2-7, with 14 bases matching TRBD2. Losses at the gene ends were 4 bases for V and 0 bases for J; bases not matched to a gene: 8. Germline CDR1 SGHTA, CDR2 FQGNSA. The CDR3 covers 18 residues. This CDR3 reads CASSSGTSGGYSSYEQYF. The CDR3 DNA reads TGTGCCAGCAGCTCTGGGACTAGCGGGGGTTACAGCTCCTACGAGCAGTACTTC.

This chain uses TRBV19 with TRBJ2-2; TRBD2 agrees at 12 bases. Germline trimming cut 5 bases from V and 0 bases from J; bases unmatched to any gene: 10. CDR3 length equals 19 residues. Germline V gene lookup returns CDR1 LNHDA and CDR2 SQIVND (reference sequence). The CDR3 sequence: CASSFGLAGSQANTGELFF. The CDR3 DNA follows: TGTGCCAGTAGTTTCGGACTAGCGGGATCCCAGGCGAACACCGGGGAGCTGTTTTTT.

Concerning this clone: Different DNA sequences within this sample yield the same CDR3. The V and J genes are TRBV9 and TRBJ2-3, with 7 bases that match TRBD1. The CDR3 consists of 15 residues. V lost 0 bases to trimming and J lost 0 bases; unmatched junction nucleotides: 1. In germline, CDR1 is SGDLS, CDR2 YYNGEE. The DNA for the CDR3 is TGTGCCAGCAGCGTAGCGGGACAGAGCACAGATACGCAGTATTTT. Its translation: CASSVAGQSTDTQYF. The variable domain in full, completed from reference TRBV9 and TRBJ2-3, reads DSGVTQTPKHLITATGQRVTLRCSPRSGDLSVYWYQQSLDQGLQFLIQYYNGEERAKGNILERFSAQQFPDLHSELNLSSLELGDSALYFCASSVAGQSTDTQYFGPGTRLTVL.

V gene TRBV10-1 combines with J gene TRBJ2-7; D is ambiguous. Germline CDR1 is WNHNN and CDR2 is SYGVQD (reference sequence). Trimming removed 4 bases at V and 2 bases at J, with 9 bases between. The CDR3 has 13 amino acids. For the CDR3, the DNA is TGCGCCAGCAGTGGGACGTCGGCCTACGAGCAGTACTTC. Translating it yields CASSGTSAYEQYF.